A single sample is the source of the 26 T cell receptor beta chains below, sequenced in a study of patients and donors after allogeneic stem cell transplantation. TCRdb redid the calling of the RT-PCR reads with MiXCR, one entry per CDR3 protein. The data contain more than 150,000 distinct CDR3 sequences, approximately 41% of them singletons. The sample comprised blood, either unsorted or a sorted T cell fraction (not recorded which). The origin of the receptors is a human donor who was either an allogeneic HSCT recipient or a stem cell or donor lymphocyte infusion donor (not recorded which). It is not recorded whose cells these are; they may come from a transplant donor.

The J gene is TRBJ2-1, the V gene TRBV29-1, with D hard to call. V was cut by 6 bases and J by 5 bases, with 5 bases left in between. Germline lookup yields CDR1 SQVTM and CDR2 ANQGSEA. The CDR3 runs to 10 residues. Written as DNA, the CDR3 is TGCAGCGTAGAGGACAATGAGCAGTTCTTC. Protein sequence: CSVEDNEQFF.

The chain uses TRBV29-1 and TRBJ1-2; maybe TRBD1 (6 bases). The ends were cut back, 8 bases at V and 8 bases at J, with 18 bases in the middle. Germline-derived CDR1 and CDR2 are SQVTM and ANQGSEA. This CDR3 has 12 residues. This CDR3 reads CSSEGVRGGYTF. The CDR3 region has the DNA TGCAGCTCCGAGGGGGTGAGGGGCGGCTACACCTTC.

The gene calls are TRBV6-6 and TRBJ2-7; D not resolved. This CDR3 has 11 residues. Germline CDR1 and CDR2: MNHNY and SVGAGI (reference sequence). The V end was cut by 5 bases, the J end by 3 bases, with 5 bases between. The CDR3 DNA sequence: TGTGCCAGCAGTGTCCGCTACGAGCAGTACTTC. As protein: CASSVRYEQYF.

The chain combines TRBV5-6 with TRBJ2-1; 7 bases are shared with TRBD1. The CDR3 has 19 amino acids. Germline-derived CDR1 and CDR2 are SGHDT and YYEEEE. V lost 0 bases to trimming and J lost 0 bases; unmatched junction nucleotides: 12. The CDR3 loop is CASSLVRGPIYRSYNEQFF. In DNA form, the CDR3 reads TGTGCCAGCAGCTTGGTGAGGGGGCCTATTTATCGCTCCTACAATGAGCAGTTCTTC.

This clonotype appeared a few times. V usage is TRBV6-5 and J usage is TRBJ1-5, with 8 bases identical to TRBD1. CDR1 MNHEY and CDR2 SVGAGI come from the germline V gene. The CDR3 totals 15 residues. V was pared by 6 bases and J by 0 bases, with 4 bases of the junction left unmatched. The CDR3: CASRRTGYSNQPQHF. In nucleotides, the CDR3 is TGTGCCAGCAGACGGACAGGGTATAGCAATCAGCCCCAGCATTTT.

The chain recombines TRBV19 with TRBJ1-1; D unclear. From germline, CDR1 is LNHDA and CDR2 SQIVND (reference sequence). The germline V and J ends were trimmed by 2 bases and 2 bases, with 6 bases remaining between them. The CDR3 is 13 residues long. The DNA of the CDR3 is TGTGCCAGTAGTATATGGCACAACACTGAAGCTTTCTTT. It specifies CASSIWHNTEAFF.

There are a few counts of this clonotype. The chain carries TRBV20-1 and TRBJ1-2; 9 positions match TRBD1. V was clipped by 3 bases and J by 8 bases; unmatched bases: 7. The germline V gene has CDR1 DFQATT and CDR2 SNEGSKA (reference sequence). The CDR3 contains 13 residues. CDR3: CSASPTGTGGYTF. Here the CDR3 DNA reads TGCAGTGCTAGCCCGACAGGGACAGGGGGCTACACCTTC.

The J gene is TRBJ1-2, the V gene TRBV24-1, with a tentative D call TRBD1 (6 bases). Trimming took off 3 bases at V and 4 bases at J, with 14 bases between the two ends. The CDR3 totals 15 residues. Germline-derived CDR1 and CDR2 are KGHDR and SFDVKD. This CDR3 reads CATSDPGAAFYGYTF. The CDR3 DNA reads as TGTGCCACCAGTGATCCGGGGGCAGCGTTCTATGGCTACACCTTC.

This clonotype was observed a handful of times. This rearrangement joins TRBV20-1 to TRBJ2-1; TRBD2 agrees at 9 bases. Germline V gives CDR1 DFQATT, CDR2 SNEGSKA (reference sequence). This CDR3 region has 16 residues. Trimming at V came to 5 bases and at J to 0 bases, leaving 8 bases not matched to a gene. The CDR3 DNA is TGCAGTGCTCCCCTACTAGCGGGTAGCTCCTACAATGAGCAGTTCTTC. This translates into CSAPLLAGSSYNEQFF.

This clonotype showed up just a few times. The chain couples TRBV4-3 to TRBJ2-1; D is undetermined. The CDR3 has 14 residues. The germline V gene has CDR1 LGHNA and CDR2 YSLEER. V dropped 3 bases and J dropped 0 bases, with 6 bases sitting between them. The CDR3 reads CASSHRPSYNEQFF. In nucleotides, the CDR3 is TGCGCCAGCAGCCACCGCCCCTCCTACAATGAGCAGTTCTTC.

This clonotype occurred a few times. This chain joins TRBV6-4 and TRBJ1-1; D gene unclear. The CDR3 length is 14 residues. Deletions cut 4 bases from V and 3 bases from J, with 12 bases between. Per the germline V gene, CDR1 is MRHNA and CDR2 is SNTAGT. CDR3 in DNA: TGTGCCAGCAGTGCGCCGGGGAAGGACACTGAAGCTTTCTTT. Amino acids: CASSAPGKDTEAFF.

The chain recombines TRBV2 with TRBJ1-1, with no clear D. Germline CDR1 and CDR2: SNHLY and FYNNEI. V was trimmed by 3 bases and J by 1 base, leaving 9 bases between them. CDR3 length: 14 amino acids. The CDR3 nucleotides are TGTGCCAGCAGTGATGGGTGGGCGAACACTGAAGCTTTCTTT. Protein product: CASSDGWANTEAFF.

This clonotype appeared a few times. The V call is TRBV12-3 or TRBV12-4, the J call TRBJ1-2; D is unclear. V lost 6 bases, J lost 3 bases, and 8 bases lay in between. This CDR3 spans 12 amino acids. The CDR3 spells CASSRMDYGYTF. DNA for the CDR3: TGTGCCAGCAGCCGAATGGACTATGGCTACACCTTC.

The chain employs TRBV7-2 and TRBJ1-2, with D possibly being TRBD1 (6 bases). The V and J ends lost 5 bases and 8 bases respectively, with 18 bases between them. Germline CDR1 is SGHTA and CDR2 is FQGNSA. The CDR3 length is 14 residues. The DNA of the CDR3 is TGTGCCAGCAGCCCCTCCCCGGGGGCGGAGGGCTACACCTTC. Protein: CASSPSPGAEGYTF.

This clonotype was recorded a few times. The genes are TRBV5-1 and TRBJ1-1; 9 nucleotides match TRBD1. V was clipped by 4 bases and J by 4 bases; unmatched bases: 8. The CDR3 has 15 residues. Germline loops: CDR1 SGHRS, CDR2 YFSETQ. The CDR3 DNA is TGCGCCAGCAGCCCCACAGGGGGCAGCGGCACTGAAGCTTTCTTT. It translates to CASSPTGGSGTEAFF.

This rearrangement joins TRBV6-5 to TRBJ1-2; 10 nucleotides align to TRBD1. Per the germline V gene, CDR1 is MNHEY and CDR2 is SVGAGI. The length of the CDR3 is 14 residues. J lost 8 bases, V lost 4 bases, and 7 bases had no gene match. The CDR3 nucleotides read TGTGCCAGCAGTTCGGGACAGGGGTCGCTCGGCTACACCTTC. Its protein is CASSSGQGSLGYTF.

The V call is TRBV7-9, the J call TRBJ1-1; D possibly corresponds to TRBD1 (5 bases). This CDR3 is built from 14 residues. Germline-derived CDR1 and CDR2 are SEHNR and FQNEAQ (reference sequence). The V end lost 5 bases, the J end lost 4 bases, and 14 bases lay between the germline ends. As DNA, the CDR3 is TGTGCCAGCAGCCGGGACGCCCGAGGCACTGAAGCTTTCTTT. Translation gives CASSRDARGTEAFF.

The chain uses TRBV6-1 and TRBJ1-4; D is unresolved. CDR1 is MNHNS, CDR2 SASEGT, per germline. CDR3 length equals 13 residues. V gave up 3 bases and J gave up 3 bases, with 5 bases separating them. The CDR3: CASSDRSNEKLFF. CDR3 sequence (DNA): TGTGCCAGCAGTGACAGGTCTAATGAAAAACTGTTTTTT.

The rearrangement uses TRBV5-6 and TRBJ2-3; 8 nucleotides align to TRBD2. Per germline, CDR1 SGHDT and CDR2 YYEEEE. Trimming at V came to 5 bases and at J to 4 bases, leaving 9 bases not matched to a gene. This CDR3 is built from 15 residues. The chain's CDR3 is CASSSPGLVPDTQYF. In nucleotides, the CDR3 is TGTGCCAGCAGTTCGCCGGGACTAGTCCCAGATACGCAGTATTTT.

This clonotype was seen only a few times. This chain uses TRBV28 with TRBJ1-2; D uncertain. Deletions cut 2 bases from V and 4 bases from J, with 11 bases between. CDR1 and CDR2 (germline): MDHEN, SYDVKM. The CDR3 length is 14 residues. This CDR3 reads CASSLLIDGYGYTF. CDR3 bases: TGTGCCAGCAGTTTACTCATTGACGGCTATGGCTACACCTTC.

This clonotype occurred once. The rearrangement links TRBV6-5 to TRBJ1-4; possible D gene TRBD1, 5 bases. The germline V gene has CDR1 MNHEY and CDR2 SVGAGI. The V and J ends lost 8 bases and 0 bases respectively, with 10 bases between them. This CDR3 is built from 14 residues. CDR3 in DNA: TGTGCCAGCTCTGGACACGCAACTAATGAAAAACTGTTTTTT. It is translated as CASSGHATNEKLFF.

This rearrangement joins TRBV12-3 or TRBV12-4 to TRBJ1-5; D unresolved. With 3 bases removed from V and 1 base from J, the gap between germline ends came to 13 bases. The CDR3 runs to 16 residues. For the CDR3, the DNA is TGTGCCAGCAGTTTCGGTAGGGTTTTGAGCAATCAGCCCCAGCATTTT. This sequence encodes CASSFGRVLSNQPQHF.

The chain couples TRBV12-3 or TRBV12-4 to TRBJ2-5; 9 positions agree with TRBD2. This CDR3 spans 15 amino acids. Trimming took 10 bases from V and 4 from J; bases not matched to a gene: 13. CDR3 protein: CATTEVGREGETQYF. DNA for the CDR3: TGTGCCACCACCGAAGTTGGGCGGGAGGGAGAGACCCAGTACTTC.

The chain uses TRBV7-9 and TRBJ1-4; D gene unclear. The CDR3 covers 14 residues. The germline gives CDR1 SEHNR, CDR2 FQNEAQ (reference sequence). The V gene lost 4 bases and the J gene lost 2 bases, with 8 bases spanning the gap. As DNA, the CDR3 is TGTGCCAGCAGCTCGCCGTATACTAATGAAAAACTGTTTTTT. It is translated as CASSSPYTNEKLFF.

This clonotype appeared a few times. V usage is TRBV20-1 and J usage is TRBJ1-1; D unclear. The CDR3 covers 12 residues. Germline CDR1 reads DFQATT; CDR2 reads SNEGSKA (reference sequence). V was cut by 6 bases and J by 4 bases, with 12 bases left in between. The CDR3 loop is CSAAPQGTEAFF. DNA for the CDR3: TGCAGTGCCGCTCCGCAAGGCACTGAAGCTTTCTTT.

The V call is TRBV20-1, the J call TRBJ1-1; the D is unclear. Germline V gives CDR1 DFQATT, CDR2 SNEGSKA (reference sequence). V lost 4 bases, J lost 6 bases, and 12 bases lay in between. The CDR3 consists of 12 residues. The DNA of the CDR3 is TGCAGTGCTAAAGCGGGTTTTTCTGAAGCTTTCTTT. It is translated as CSAKAGFSEAFF.